This is a list of T cell receptor beta chains from one sample in a study of neurological immune-mediated disorders. TCRdb processed the 5' RACE reads anew with MiXCR; each CDR3 protein has one entry. Among about 17,000 distinct CDR3 sequences listed, under 4% were seen once. Specimen: CD8+ T cells from blood. The receptors derive from a woman aged 40 to 50 in good health. Each CDR3 is given with its conserved first and last residue. The D gene is left open where the match is weak. Some rows mark clone size as missing; the rest say once, few, many or name a class of expanded clone.

TRBJ1-2	NA	few	16	TRBV11-2	CASSPRPAGRAGGYTF	TGTGCCAGCAGCCCACGACCGGCGGGCAGGGCTGGCGGCTACACCTTC
TRBJ2-1	TRBD2	many	16	TRBV5-1	CASSFYLAGGNNEQFF	TGCGCCAGCAGCTTTTACCTAGCGGGAGGGAACAATGAGCAGTTCTTC
TRBJ2-3	NA	many	15	TRBV2	CASRVVRSSTDTQYF	TGTGCCAGCAGGGTCGTCAGGTCTAGCACAGATACGCAGTATTTT
TRBJ2-3	TRBD2	many	18	TRBV18	CASSPPWTSGRDTDTQYF	TGTGCCAGCTCACCACCGTGGACTAGCGGGAGGGACACAGATACGCAGTATTTT
TRBJ2-3	NA	medium-sized	15	TRBV28	CASSLPRRSTDTQYF	TGTGCCAGCAGTTTACCCAGGCGTAGCACAGATACGCAGTATTTT
TRBJ2-7	NA	many	14	TRBV6-1	CASSERLDVAEQYF	TGTGCCAGCAGTGAAAGGCTAGATGTAGCCGAGCAGTACTTC
TRBJ2-1	NA	many	13	TRBV29-1	CSARAEGYNEQFF	TGCAGCGCCCGAGCGGAGGGGTACAATGAGCAGTTCTTC
TRBJ2-7	TRBD1	many	15	TRBV5-1	CASSLLGTGVYEQYF	TGCGCCAGCAGCCTCCTAGGGACAGGGGTGTACGAGCAGTACTTC
TRBJ2-7	TRBD2	many	15	TRBV6-2/TRBV6-3	CASSPPTSGDYEQYF	TGTGCCAGCAGTCCCCCCACTAGCGGAGACTACGAGCAGTACTTC
TRBJ2-1	NA	many	14	TRBV20-1	CSASRLTTKNEQFF	TGCAGTGCTAGTCGACTCACAACGAAAAATGAGCAGTTCTTC
TRBJ2-1	NA	medium-sized	14	TRBV7-6	CASSFVGRGNEQFF	TGTGCCAGCAGTTTCGTTGGGAGGGGGAATGAGCAGTTCTTC
TRBJ2-3	NA	many	14	TRBV25-1	CASSEGSRADTQYF	TGTGCCAGCAGTGAAGGGTCAAGGGCAGATACGCAGTATTTT
TRBJ1-5	NA	many	15	TRBV11-2	CASSISTDSNQPQHF	TGTGCCAGCAGCATCTCCACAGATAGCAATCAGCCCCAGCATTTT
TRBJ2-4	NA	many	13	TRBV15	CATSRTSGLGEYF	TGTGCCACCAGCAGAACCTCAGGGTTGGGGGAGTACTTC
TRBJ1-5	TRBD1	many	20	TRBV6-5	CASSQSGTGDGWWGNQPQHF	TGTGCCAGCAGCCAGTCCGGGACAGGGGATGGGTGGTGGGGCAATCAGCCCCAGCATTTT
TRBJ1-2	TRBD1	many	13	TRBV29-1	CSAVTGGPIGYTF	TGCAGCGCCGTGACAGGGGGCCCGATTGGCTACACCTTC
TRBJ2-1	NA	many	15	TRBV5-6	CASSTGPLSYNEQFF	TGTGCCAGCAGCACAGGGCCGCTCTCCTACAATGAGCAGTTCTTC
TRBJ1-4	TRBD1	many	18	TRBV12-3/TRBV12-4	CASSDGQGAWETNEKLFF	TGTGCCAGCAGTGATGGACAGGGGGCTTGGGAGACTAATGAAAAACTGTTTTTT
TRBJ2-7	NA	many	15	TRBV5-1	CASSLWAGSDYEQYF	TGCGCCAGCAGCTTGTGGGCAGGGTCGGACTACGAGCAGTACTTC
TRBJ1-5	NA	many	14	TRBV20-1	CSARDFRSNQPQHF	TGCAGTGCTAGAGATTTCCGGTCCAATCAGCCCCAGCATTTT
TRBJ2-7	NA	many	12	TRBV20-1	CSASNRSYEQYF	TGCAGTGCTAGTAACAGGAGCTACGAGCAGTACTTC
TRBJ1-6	NA	many	16	TRBV9	CASSRRKGSYNSPLHF	TGTGCCAGCAGCCGGAGGAAGGGGAGCTATAATTCACCCCTCCACTTT
TRBJ2-7	TRBD1	many	14	TRBV28	CASNHRGGVYEQYF	TGTGCCAGCAACCACAGGGGTGGGGTATACGAGCAGTACTTC
TRBJ2-7	TRBD2	many	17	TRBV5-1	CASSPGLADDISYEQYF	TGCGCCAGCAGCCCAGGACTAGCGGATGACATCTCCTACGAGCAGTACTTC
TRBJ2-7	TRBD2	many	13	TRBV25-1	CASSGGGGYEQYF	TGTGCCAGCAGTGGGGGGGGAGGTTACGAGCAGTACTTC
TRBJ2-7	NA	many	15	TRBV20-1	CSARVPGEIYYEQYF	TGCAGTGCTAGAGTTCCAGGGGAGATCTACTACGAGCAGTACTTC
TRBJ2-1	TRBD2	many	16	TRBV5-1	CASRSGLAGEWDEQFF	TGCGCCAGCCGATCAGGACTAGCGGGAGAATGGGATGAGCAGTTCTTC
TRBJ2-7	NA	many	12	TRBV29-1	CSVEGSSYEQYF	TGCAGCGTTGAGGGGAGCTCCTACGAGCAGTACTTC
TRBJ2-1	TRBD1	many	15	TRBV7-2	CASSRRQGVLNEQFF	TGTGCCAGCAGCCGACGACAGGGGGTCTTAAATGAGCAGTTCTTC
TRBJ2-2	TRBD1	many	14	TRBV6-4	CASGTGVDTGELFF	TGTGCCAGCGGGACAGGGGTTGACACCGGGGAGCTGTTTTTT
TRBJ1-1	NA	many	13	TRBV15	CATSGRYFTEAFF	TGTGCCACCAGCGGCAGGTACTTCACTGAAGCTTTCTTT
TRBJ2-3	TRBD2	medium-sized	16	TRBV10-1	CASSESVGRATDTQYF	TGCGCCAGCAGTGAGTCGGTCGGGAGGGCCACAGATACGCAGTATTTT
TRBJ2-7	NA	few	15	TRBV4-3	CASSQLSDSSYEQYF	TGCGCCAGCAGCCAACTTTCAGACAGTTCCTACGAGCAGTACTTC
TRBJ2-6	NA	many	14	TRBV6-5	CASRLSEGANVLTF	TGTGCCAGCAGACTATCCGAGGGGGCCAACGTCCTGACTTTC
TRBJ1-1	NA	many	14	TRBV5-1	CASSLNDGNTEAFF	TGCGCCAGCAGCTTGAATGACGGAAACACTGAAGCTTTCTTT
TRBJ1-1	NA	many	15	TRBV4-1	CASSQLTGPFTEAFF	TGCGCCAGCAGCCAGCTGACAGGTCCGTTCACTGAAGCTTTCTTT
TRBJ2-1	NA	many	14	TRBV5-1	CASSAQTGANEQFF	TGCGCCAGCAGCGCTCAAACGGGGGCTAATGAGCAGTTCTTC
TRBJ1-4	NA	many	15	TRBV5-6	CASSYIRAEPEKLFF	TGTGCCAGCAGCTATATCCGGGCCGAACCTGAAAAACTGTTTTTT
TRBJ1-4	NA	many	16	TRBV2	CASSDSWGTTNEKLFF	TGTGCCAGCAGTGATTCTTGGGGGACAACTAATGAAAAACTGTTTTTT
TRBJ2-1	NA	many	15	TRBV11-2	CASSLEAGLHNEQFF	TGTGCCAGCAGCTTAGAGGCGGGTCTTCACAATGAGCAGTTCTTC
TRBJ2-5	TRBD1	many	16	TRBV10-3	CAISEEGTGKQETQYF	TGTGCCATCAGTGAAGAAGGGACAGGCAAACAAGAGACCCAGTACTTC
TRBJ2-7	NA	many	13	TRBV7-8	CASSLRGPYEQYF	TGTGCCAGCAGCTTGCGGGGCCCCTACGAGCAGTACTTC
TRBJ1-2	NA	many	12	TRBV12-3/TRBV12-4	CASSSGGDPHTF	TGTGCCAGCAGCTCTGGGGGGGACCCTCACACCTTC
TRBJ2-4	NA	many	13	TRBV28	CASARGPENIQYF	TGTGCCAGCGCGCGGGGTCCGGAAAACATTCAGTACTTC
TRBJ2-1	NA	many	14	TRBV5-1	CASSLKVSYNEQFF	TGCGCCAGCAGCTTGAAGGTGTCCTACAATGAGCAGTTCTTC
TRBJ2-2	NA	many	13	TRBV5-4	CASSPPLGGELFF	TGTGCCAGCAGCCCTCCCCTGGGCGGGGAGCTGTTTTTT
TRBJ2-7	TRBD2	NA	14	TRBV29-1	CSVEGLAGAYEQYF	TGCAGCGTTGAAGGACTAGCGGGAGCCTACGAGCAGTACTTC
TRBJ2-5	NA	NA	14	TRBV4-1	CASSQGGVIETQYF	TGCGCCAGCAGCCAAGGGGGAGTAATAGAGACCCAGTACTTC
TRBJ2-1	TRBD2	many	16	TRBV5-1	CASSIPREVDRGEQFF	TGCGCCAGCAGCATACCTCGGGAGGTGGATAGGGGTGAGCAGTTCTTC
TRBJ2-1	NA	many	13	TRBV29-1	CSVRVGLPDEQFF	TGCAGCGTTAGAGTAGGACTCCCCGATGAGCAGTTCTTC
TRBJ2-7	TRBD1	many	17	TRBV6-2/TRBV6-3	CASSSPFRDRVEDEQYF	TGTGCCAGCAGTTCCCCATTTCGGGACAGGGTGGAGGACGAGCAGTACTTC
TRBJ2-3	NA	many	14	TRBV25-1	CASSQGREADTQYF	TGTGCCAGCAGTCAAGGCAGGGAAGCAGATACGCAGTATTTT
TRBJ1-5	NA	many	14	TRBV27	CASSPRGGNQPQHF	TGTGCCAGCAGTCCCCGGGGCGGCAATCAGCCCCAGCATTTT
TRBJ2-1	NA	many	16	TRBV29-1	CSVPRGRELVYNEQFF	TGCAGCGTCCCAAGGGGGCGGGAGCTAGTTTACAATGAGCAGTTCTTC
TRBJ2-7	NA	NA	13	TRBV28	CASSRPDHYAQYF	TGTGCAAGCAGCCGACCGGATCACTACGCGCAGTACTTC